This T cell receptor (beta chain) comes out of a study of blood T cell repertoires in COVID-19. Study-level background: Sites across the United States, Italy and Spain contributed samples from acute and convalescent COVID-19.

Original methodology: Scientists estimated how many nucleated cells there were by amplifying reference gene primers. The method was immunoSEQ multiplex PCR; TCRdb's version includes in-frame clones alone and lacks a portion of them. D and trimming were read from the DNA, whereas the V and J calls and clone size are those reported in that table. The table shows about 170,000 clones, with 80% to 90% occurring only once. The trim removed 3 bases at V and 0 bases at J, leaving 6 bases unmatched. The germline gives CDR1 SNHLY, CDR2 FYNNEI. The CDR3 contains 16 residues. V usage is TRBV2 and J usage is TRBJ2-7; 9 nucleotides align to TRBD1. This clonotype originated in a woman at least 80 years old with acute or convalescent COVID-19. The sample consisted of peripheral blood. The CDR3 DNA follows: TGTGCCAGCAGTGAGGGGGACAGGGTGAACTCCTACGAGCAGTACTTC. Amino acids: CASSEGDRVNSYEQYF.